This TCR beta chain comes out of a study of blood T cell repertoires in COVID-19. The assay was immunoSEQ multiplex PCR, and TCRdb's table has in-frame clones only and misses some. The table has fewer than 200,000 clones, roughly 85% seen once; the top ten hold approximately 4.7%. V was clipped by 1 base and J by 5 bases; unmatched bases: 7. Per germline, CDR1 MGHRA and CDR2 YSYEKL. The CDR3 consists of 16 residues. Two negative PCRs, clearance, or symptom resolution had been documented for recovered Cohort 3 donors. This TCR came from a woman aged 50 to 60 who had recovered from COVID-19. The chain joins TRBV4-1 to TRBJ1-2; TRBD1 matches at 10 bases. The sample was PBMCs or T cells enriched from blood (not recorded which). The chain's CDR3 is CASSQGRGTGDYGYTF. The CDR3 DNA sequence: TGCGCCAGCAGCCAAGGCCGAGGGACAGGGGATTATGGCTACACCTTC.